This T cell receptor (beta chain) was captured in a study of early T cells in non-severe SARS-CoV-2 infection (dated by TCRdb to about 2021). Notes on the research overall: TCR sequencing used bulk RNA from unsorted whole blood, so alpha and beta chains could not be paired. Broad study findings and their caveats: Matching against VDJdb was skewed toward anti-spike CD8 responses, likely underestimated virus-specific expansions, and missed private and CD4 specificities.

There are 13 amino acids in the CDR3, from cysteine to phenylalanine inclusive. Only CDR3 DNA remains: 39 bases, in frame from the first base. CDR1 and CDR2 (SGHDN, FVKESK) derive from the germline V gene. Library preparation employed 5' RACE. The listed sequencing device is NextSeq 500. Unique molecular identifiers were attached to individual cDNA molecules in the TCR library protocol so that sequencing error and PCR bias could be corrected. Both TCR alpha and beta chains were sequenced, and tight co-correlation was observed between alpha and beta sequence abundances in each sample. From the authors' description of their analysis: V gene, J gene and CDR3 annotation of TCR sequences was performed with Decombinator V4. TCRs were defined as expanded if a significant change between any two time points was detected under a Poisson model with p below 0.0001. TCR abundances were normalised to the total number of TCRs sequenced per sample and were expressed as counts per million. TRAV1-2 paired with TRAJ12, TRAJ20 or TRAJ33 defined MAIT TCRs, while TRAV10 paired with TRAJ18 defined iNKT TCRs. VDJdb, accessed 1 November 2021, was searched for CMV, EBV and SARS-CoV-2 annotated TCRs, with TCRs annotated for multiple antigens excluded. TCRdb cleaned the public reads at Q25 with fastp, built clones with MiXCR and kept in-frame beta chains. Every CDR3 protein is listed once, alongside the most common genes and DNA of its rows. The V and J calls follow TCRdb's processing rather than the paper's. In this sample the table shows tens of thousands of distinct CDR3 sequences, around 8.4% of which occur a single time. In total, the top ten clones hold roughly 4% of the sample.

This was a case-control study nested in a cohort of healthcare workers in London, UK, who had nasopharyngeal swab PCR tests and blood samples taken every week. Healthcare workers were recruited during the week of the UK lockdown, between 23 and 31 March 2020, and followed weekly for up to 16 weeks. With regard to this clonotype: Its target antigen remains unknown. This may arise from a read error, as a much more abundant clone is one base away.

Recombination joined TRBV14 with TRBJ2-1, and possibly TRBD2, on 6 matching bases. The source material was whole blood. The clonotype was recovered from an adult who was a healthcare worker with PCR-confirmed SARS-CoV-2 infection or an uninfected control (not recorded which). The bases read TGTGCCAGCTGCCAAGATTGGGGGGATGAGCAGTTCTTC. Its product reads: CASCQDWGDEQFF.